The present TCR beta chain was sequenced within a study of PD-L1 blockade in urothelial cancer (dated by TCRdb to 2017 to 2019). For the wider study: Every patient began therapy around 2014 and was given atezolizumab 1,200 mg intravenously every 3 weeks. About 85% of the roughly 29 patients were identified as males with urothelial cancer of bladder origin, and a prior smoking history was reported by 18 of 29 patients. An ECOG performance status of 0 or 1 was recorded for the patients, and 0 to 3 prior chemotherapy regimens had been received by the patients. Blood samples were analyzed 3 weeks after the start of treatment (second dose) and 6 weeks after the start of treatment. Blood samples gave median yields of about 150,000 T cells and approximately 80,000 unique TCRs, along with a median clonality of around 0.08. The study, an exploratory multi-omic analysis, examined somatic, immune and clinical correlates of response to PD-L1 blockade with atezolizumab in urothelial cancer. TCR sequencing covered pretreatment tumor samples and matched, serially collected peripheral blood taken before and after atezolizumab treatment. Durable clinical benefit meant progression-free survival longer than 6 months, and TCR features were also tested against progression-free and overall survival. In the same patients, whole exome sequencing and RNA sequencing of pretreatment tumors were performed in addition to TCR sequencing. Roughly ten patients achieved durable clinical benefit and fewer than 25 did not. Twenty-nine patients had pretreatment blood TCR-seq, about 25 had at least one posttreatment blood collection, and about 25 had tumor TCR-seq. Summary of the overall study and its limitations: Greater expansion of tumor-associated TCR clones in peripheral blood 3 weeks after the start of treatment was observed in patients with durable benefit (n ≈ 22, p = 0.022). A pretreatment peripheral blood TCR clonality below the median was linked to improved progression-free and overall survival. Because the sample size was small (n ≈ 30) and many of the analyses were exploratory, the results are meant to be hypothesis-generating.

Synthetic TCR analog templates were spiked into each PCR to estimate absolute template abundance from read counts. The immunoSEQ assay was used to amplify TCRbeta CDR3 regions from genomic DNA with bias-controlled V and J gene primers. Rearranged TCRbeta segments were sequenced at approximately 20X coverage. In the source study's methods: Sequencing errors were corrected by clustering and CDR3s were annotated against IMGT to assign V, D and J genes. Out-of-frame and stop-codon sequences were excluded, and only productive TCRbeta rearrangements were used in downstream analyses. Clonality was computed as one minus Shannon entropy normalized by the log of the number of unique productive sequences. Fisher's exact test with Benjamini-Hochberg correction, using a cutoff of adjusted p below 0.01, was how clones that differed between time points or between blood and tumor were identified. The clones in this table, taken by TCRdb from immuneACCESS, are in-frame only. Not every clone is retained; where verified, under half of the shortfall comes from an unresolved V gene, and the cause of the rest is unknown. V and J calls and clone size follow that table, whereas D and trimming were derived from the DNA. The sample table holds tens of thousands of clones, of which about 81% were seen once. The top ten constitute roughly 1.9% of the sample.

Remarks on this clone: The antigen it binds to is not known. Base-call qualities are not available, and no considerably larger clone is one nucleotide away.

What this sample's time point label stands for: pretreatment peripheral blood. The cohort included roughly 30 patients with locally advanced or metastatic urothelial carcinoma who were treated at Memorial Sloan Kettering on a trial protocol. Peripheral blood mononuclear cells were collected pretreatment and during treatment, at between 1 and 8 total time points per patient. The Qiagen DNeasy Blood extraction kit was used to purify genomic DNA from total PBMCs and tumor samples. PBMCs were collected pretreatment and during treatment, and were isolated and stored as previously described. The source is a man in his fifties with urothelial cancer. The specimen was PBMCs, collected around atezolizumab (anti-PD-L1) treatment.

The CDR3 reads CASSQTSAPDTQYF. The DNA is as follows: TGTGCCAGCAGCCAAACAAGTGCCCCAGATACGCAGTATTTT. This sequence uses TRBV4-2 and TRBJ2-3; the D segment cannot be called with confidence. V is shortened by 2 bases, J by 4 bases, and the region joining them spans 10 bases. CDR1 and CDR2 were assigned from the germline V gene as LGHNA and YNFKEQ. The CDR3 holds 14 amino acids from the cysteine to the phenylalanine. Of the read, only the CDR3 DNA is kept; its 42 bases are in frame from base 1.